Detailed here is one T cell receptor (beta chain). Its antigen is currently unknown. Researchers built TCR beta cDNA using 5'RACE template switching with UMIs. One entry per CDR3 protein, without DNA, is what TCRdb gives after re-calling the 5' RACE reads. The sample table includes about 370,000 distinct CDR3 sequences. The data are from a study of T cells expressing NK-cell markers. The overall study: Sorted CD3+CD56+NKG2C+, CD3+CD56+NKG2C- and CD3+CD56-NKG2C+ T-cell subsets were beta-chain profiled. Overall study results and limits: Clones of NKG2C+ T cells that had expanded were of unclear HCMV specificity. The CD3+CD56-NKG2C+ fraction was also led by these clonotypes in a handful of donors.

Germline CDR1 is SNHLY and CDR2 is FYNNEI. The CDR3 sequence is 14 residues long. Sequenced sample: blood T cells: a sorted CD56 or NKG2C T cell subset, CD4+ or CD8+ T cells, or bulk PBMC T cells (not recorded which). The chain joins TRBV2 to TRBJ2-3; absent DNA, TCRdb's TRBD1 call cannot be checked. This clonotype was sampled from a woman aged 45-65 years in good health. The CDR3 region is CASSENRGTDTQYF.